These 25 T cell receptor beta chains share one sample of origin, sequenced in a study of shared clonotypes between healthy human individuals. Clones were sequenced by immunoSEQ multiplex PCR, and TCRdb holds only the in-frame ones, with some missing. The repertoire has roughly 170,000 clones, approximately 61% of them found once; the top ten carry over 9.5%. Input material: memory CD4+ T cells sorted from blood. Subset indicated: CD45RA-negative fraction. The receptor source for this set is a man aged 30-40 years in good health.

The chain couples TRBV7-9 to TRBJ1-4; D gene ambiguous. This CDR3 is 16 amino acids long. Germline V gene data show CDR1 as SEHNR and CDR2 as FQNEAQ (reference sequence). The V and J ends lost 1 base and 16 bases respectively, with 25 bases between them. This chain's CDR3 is CASSLGSHNGPARAFF. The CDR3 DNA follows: TGTGCCAGCAGCTTAGGAAGTCACAACGGGCCAGCCAGAGCGTTTTTT. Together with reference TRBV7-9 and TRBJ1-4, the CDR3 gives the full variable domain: DTGVSQNPRHKITKRGQNVTFRCDPISEHNRLYWYRQTLGQGPEFLTYFQNEAQLEKSRLLSDRFSAERPKGSFSTLEIQRTEQGDSAMYLCASSLGSHNGPARAFFGSGTQLSVL.

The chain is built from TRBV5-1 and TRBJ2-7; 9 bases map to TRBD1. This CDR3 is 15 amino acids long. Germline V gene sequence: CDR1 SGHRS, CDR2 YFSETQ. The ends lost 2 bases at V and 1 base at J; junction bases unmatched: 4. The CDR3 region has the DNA TGCGCCAGCAGCTTTGGTGGGACAGGGTCCTACGAGCAGTACTTC. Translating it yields CASSFGGTGSYEQYF.

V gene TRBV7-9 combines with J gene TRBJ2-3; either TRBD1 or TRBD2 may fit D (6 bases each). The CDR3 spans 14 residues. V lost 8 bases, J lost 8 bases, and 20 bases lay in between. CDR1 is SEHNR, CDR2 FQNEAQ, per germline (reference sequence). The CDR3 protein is CASRTGGGIGTQYF. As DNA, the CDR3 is TGTGCCAGCCGAACAGGAGGGGGAATAGGTACGCAGTATTTT.

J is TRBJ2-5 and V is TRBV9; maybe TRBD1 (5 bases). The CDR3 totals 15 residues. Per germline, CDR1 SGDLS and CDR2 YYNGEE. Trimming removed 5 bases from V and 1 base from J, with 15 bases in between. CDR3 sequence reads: CASSLQGARQETQYF. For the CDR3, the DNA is TGTGCCAGCAGTCTACAAGGGGCCCGCCAAGAGACCCAGTACTTC.

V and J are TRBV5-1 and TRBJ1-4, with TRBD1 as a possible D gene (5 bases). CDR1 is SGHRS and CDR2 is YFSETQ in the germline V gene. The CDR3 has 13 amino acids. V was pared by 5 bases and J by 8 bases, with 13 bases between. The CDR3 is CASRDGGDEKLFF. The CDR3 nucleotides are TGCGCCAGCAGGGACGGGGGAGACGAAAAACTGTTTTTT.

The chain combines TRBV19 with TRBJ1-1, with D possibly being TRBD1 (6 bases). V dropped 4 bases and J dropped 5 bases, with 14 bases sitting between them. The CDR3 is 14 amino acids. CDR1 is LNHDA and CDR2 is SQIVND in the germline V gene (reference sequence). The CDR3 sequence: CASSSQGRGTEAFF. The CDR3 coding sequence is TGTGCCAGTAGTAGCCAGGGGCGTGGTACTGAAGCTTTCTTT.

The CDR3 spells CASRPGWGDEQYF. CDR3 nucleotide sequence: TGCGCCAGCCGCCCTGGGTGGGGGGACGAGCAGTACTTC. The chain employs TRBV10-2 and TRBJ2-7, with D possibly matching TRBD2 (6 bases). From germline, CDR1 is WSHSY and CDR2 SAAADI. CDR3 length: 13 residues. Trimming stripped 8 bases from V and 5 bases from J, with 16 bases between.

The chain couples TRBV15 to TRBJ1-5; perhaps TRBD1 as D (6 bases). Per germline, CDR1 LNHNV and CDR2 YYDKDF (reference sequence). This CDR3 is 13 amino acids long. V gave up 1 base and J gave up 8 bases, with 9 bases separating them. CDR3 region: CATSRGTEKPQHF. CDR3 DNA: TGTGCCACCAGCAGAGGGACAGAGAAGCCCCAGCATTTT.

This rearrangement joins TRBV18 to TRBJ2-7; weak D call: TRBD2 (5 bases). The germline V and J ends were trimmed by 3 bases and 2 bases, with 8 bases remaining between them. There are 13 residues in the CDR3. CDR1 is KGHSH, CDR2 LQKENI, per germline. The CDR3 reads CASSPGEPYEQYF. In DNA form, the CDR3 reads TGTGCCAGCTCACCCGGGGAACCCTACGAGCAGTACTTC.

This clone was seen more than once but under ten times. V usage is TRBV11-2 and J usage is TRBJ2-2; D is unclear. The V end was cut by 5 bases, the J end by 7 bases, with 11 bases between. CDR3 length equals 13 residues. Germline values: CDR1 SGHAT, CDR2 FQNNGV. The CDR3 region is CASSRHRNGELFF. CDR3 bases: TGTGCCAGCAGCCGTCACCGTAACGGGGAGCTGTTTTTT.

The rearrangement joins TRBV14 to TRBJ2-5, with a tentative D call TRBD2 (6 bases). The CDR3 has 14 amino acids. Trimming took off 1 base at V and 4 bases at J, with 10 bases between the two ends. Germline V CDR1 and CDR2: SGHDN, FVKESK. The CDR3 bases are TGTGCCAGCAGCCAAGGACTAGTAGGAGAGACCCAGTACTTC. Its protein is CASSQGLVGETQYF.

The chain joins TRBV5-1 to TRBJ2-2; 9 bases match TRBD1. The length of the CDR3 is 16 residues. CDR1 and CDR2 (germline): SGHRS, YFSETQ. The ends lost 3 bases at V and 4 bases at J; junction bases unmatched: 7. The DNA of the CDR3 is TGCGCCAGCAGCTCACAGGGGGCGCGGGGCACCGGGGAGCTGTTTTTT. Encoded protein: CASSSQGARGTGELFF.

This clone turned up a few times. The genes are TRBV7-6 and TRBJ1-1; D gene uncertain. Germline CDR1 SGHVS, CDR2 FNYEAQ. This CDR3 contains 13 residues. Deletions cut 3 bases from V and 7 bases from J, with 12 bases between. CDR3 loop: CASSFYSGDEAFF. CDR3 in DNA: TGTGCCAGCAGCTTTTATTCCGGAGATGAAGCTTTCTTT.

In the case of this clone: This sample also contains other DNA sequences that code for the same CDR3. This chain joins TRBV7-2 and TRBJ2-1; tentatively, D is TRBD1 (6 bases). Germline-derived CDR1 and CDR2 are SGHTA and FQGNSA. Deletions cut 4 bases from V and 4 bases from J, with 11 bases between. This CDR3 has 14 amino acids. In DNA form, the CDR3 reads TGTGCCAGCAGCTCAGGGGTCCGGTACAATGAGCAGTTCTTC. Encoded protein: CASSSGVRYNEQFF. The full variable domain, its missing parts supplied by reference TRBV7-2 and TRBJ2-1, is GAGVSQSPSNKVTEKGKDVELRCDPISGHTALYWYRQSLGQGLEFLIYFQGNSAPDKSGLPSDRFSAERTGGSVSTLTIQRTQQEDSAVYLCASSSGVRYNEQFFGPGTRLTVL.

CDR3 in DNA: TGTGCCATTAGGGACAGGGGAAACACCATATATTTT. This gives the protein CAIRDRGNTIYF. The gene calls are TRBV10-3 and TRBJ1-3; TRBD1 agrees at 8 bases. CDR3 length equals 12 residues. Germline CDR1 reads ENHRY; CDR2 reads SYGVKD. V lost 9 bases, J lost 4 bases, and 2 bases stayed unmatched.

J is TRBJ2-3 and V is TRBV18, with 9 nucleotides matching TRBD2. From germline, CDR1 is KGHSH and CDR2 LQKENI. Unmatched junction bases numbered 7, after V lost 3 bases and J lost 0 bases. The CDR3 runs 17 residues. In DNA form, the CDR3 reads TGTGCCAGCTCACCGATGACTAGCGGCGCTAGCACAGATACGCAGTATTTT. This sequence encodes CASSPMTSGASTDTQYF. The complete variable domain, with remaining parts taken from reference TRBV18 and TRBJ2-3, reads NAGVMQNPRHLVRRRGQEARLRCSPMKGHSHVYWYRQLPEEGLKFMVYLQKENIIDESGMPKERFSAEFPKEGPSILRIQQVVRGDSAAYFCASSPMTSGASTDTQYFGPGTRLTVL.

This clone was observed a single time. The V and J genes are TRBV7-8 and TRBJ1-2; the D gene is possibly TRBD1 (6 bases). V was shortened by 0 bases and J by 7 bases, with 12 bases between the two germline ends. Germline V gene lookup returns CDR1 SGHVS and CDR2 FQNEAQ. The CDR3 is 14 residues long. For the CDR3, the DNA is TGTGCCAGCAGCTTAGCGAGGGGGATCGGTGGCTACACCTTC. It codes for CASSLARGIGGYTF.

This CDR3 reads CASSDRGSNEKLFF. The CDR3 nucleotides read TGCGCCAGTTCGGACAGGGGGTCTAATGAAAAACTGTTTTTT. V gene TRBV5-1 combines with J gene TRBJ1-4; 10 nucleotides agree with TRBD1. With V trimmed by 8 bases and J by 3 bases, 4 bases remained unmatched. The CDR3 is made up of 14 amino acids. The germline CDR1 and CDR2 sequences are SGHRS and YFSETQ.

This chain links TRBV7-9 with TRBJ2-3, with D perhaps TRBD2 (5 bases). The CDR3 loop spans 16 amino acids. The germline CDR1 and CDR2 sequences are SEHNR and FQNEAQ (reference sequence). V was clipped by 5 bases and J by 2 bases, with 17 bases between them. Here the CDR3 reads CASSPAGSRLTDTQYF. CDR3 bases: TGTGCCAGCAGCCCCGCGGGCTCCCGGCTCACAGATACGCAGTATTTT.

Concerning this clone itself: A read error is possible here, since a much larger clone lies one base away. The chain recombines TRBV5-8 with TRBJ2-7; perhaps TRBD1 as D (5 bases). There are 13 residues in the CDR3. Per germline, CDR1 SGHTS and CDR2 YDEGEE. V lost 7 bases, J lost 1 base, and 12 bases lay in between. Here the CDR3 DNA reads TGTGCCAGCCTTCGGACATCTTCCTACGAGCAGTACTTC. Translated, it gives CASLRTSSYEQYF.

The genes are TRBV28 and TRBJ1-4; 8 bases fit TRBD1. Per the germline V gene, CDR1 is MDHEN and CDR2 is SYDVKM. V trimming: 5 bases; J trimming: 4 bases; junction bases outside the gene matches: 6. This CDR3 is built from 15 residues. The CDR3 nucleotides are TGTGCCAGCAGTAGCCCACAGGGGGGTAATGAAAAACTGTTTTTT. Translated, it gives CASSSPQGGNEKLFF.

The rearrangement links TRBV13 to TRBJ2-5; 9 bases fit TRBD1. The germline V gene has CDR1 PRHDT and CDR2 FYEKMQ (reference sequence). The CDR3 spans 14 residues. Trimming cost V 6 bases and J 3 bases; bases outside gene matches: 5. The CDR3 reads CASRNRDREETQYF. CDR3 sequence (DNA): TGTGCCAGCAGAAACCGGGACAGGGAAGAGACCCAGTACTTC.

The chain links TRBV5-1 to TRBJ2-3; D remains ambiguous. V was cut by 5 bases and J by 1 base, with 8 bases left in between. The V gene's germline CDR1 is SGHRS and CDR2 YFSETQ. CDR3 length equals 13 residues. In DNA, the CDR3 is TGCGCCAGCAGGTTTCCCCGCACAGATACGCAGTATTTT. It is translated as CASRFPRTDTQYF.

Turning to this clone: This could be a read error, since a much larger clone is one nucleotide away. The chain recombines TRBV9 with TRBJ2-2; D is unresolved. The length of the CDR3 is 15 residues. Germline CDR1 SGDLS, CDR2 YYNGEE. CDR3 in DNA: TGTGCCAGCAACGTAGAGGCTACCTACACCGGGGAGCTGTTTTTT. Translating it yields CASNVEATYTGELFF.

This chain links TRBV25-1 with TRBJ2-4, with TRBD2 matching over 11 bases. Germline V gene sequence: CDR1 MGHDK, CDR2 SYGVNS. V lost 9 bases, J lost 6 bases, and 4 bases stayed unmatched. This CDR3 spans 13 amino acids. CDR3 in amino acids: CASMGTSGNIQYF. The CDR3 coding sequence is TGTGCCAGTATGGGGACTAGCGGAAACATTCAGTACTTC.